The rows below give T cell receptor beta chains drawn from one sample of a study of T cell repertoires in cytomegalovirus infection. TCRdb itself ran the reads through MiXCR, one entry per CDR3 protein. Among about 770,000 distinct CDR3 sequences listed, almost 30% were seen once. For these TCRs, the target antigens are not known. This sample comprised cultured CD8+ T cells from PBMCs, obtained from culture after CMV antigen stimulation. The receptors stem from a human donor in good health (CMV status not recorded). Some clones in this sample may be carry-over from other donors' samples. CDR3s include the opening cysteine and the closing phenylalanine or tryptophan. The order of the fields is J gene, clone size, V gene, D gene, CDR3 DNA, CDR3 protein. A D gene is named only where the DNA matches it firmly. Rows may omit the clone size; those that give it use once, few, many or a size class.

TRBJ2-1 NA TRBV4-2 TRBD2 TGTGCCAGCAGCCCCACTGGGACTAGCCACAATGAGCAGTTCTTC CASSPTGTSHNEQFF
TRBJ2-5 once TRBV2 TRBD1 TGTGCCAGCTGGGGACAGGGGGAGGAGACCCAGTACTTC CASWGQGEETQYF
TRBJ2-3 few TRBV12-3/TRBV12-4 NA TGTGCCAGCAGTTTCCCCACCAGGGGGGAAAGCACAGATACGCAGTATTTT CASSFPTRGESTDTQYF
TRBJ2-1 NA TRBV5-6 NA TGTGCCAGCAGTTTCTCACCGAGCTCCTACAATGAGCAGTTCTTC CASSFSPSSYNEQFF
TRBJ2-5 few TRBV10-3 NA TGTGCCATCAGTGAGGCCCCGGGACTGATAAAAGAGACCCAGTACTTC CAISEAPGLIKETQYF
TRBJ2-3 few TRBV7-3 NA TGTGCCAGCAGCCCTGTCGGGGGGCGCACAGATACGCAGTATTTT CASSPVGGRTDTQYF
TRBJ1-4 NA TRBV10-3 NA TGTGCCATCAGGGACAGTTCCTTCGAGATCCCCCTTTTT CAIRDSSFEIPLF
TRBJ2-7 NA TRBV12-3/TRBV12-4 TRBD1 TGTGCCAGCAGTCTACAGGGGGCGGGCGAGCAGTACTTC CASSLQGAGEQYF
TRBJ2-2 few TRBV4-2 NA TGTGCTACGGAGGGGAACACCGGGGAGCTGTTTTTT CATEGNTGELFF
TRBJ1-2 NA TRBV4-1 NA TGCGCCAGCAGCCAAGAGCCCAAATTGAACCCGAACTATGGCTACACCTTC CASSQEPKLNPNYGYTF
TRBJ2-5 few TRBV19 NA TGTGCCAGTAGTATCTCCGACTCGTTCGGAGAGACCCAGTACTTC CASSISDSFGETQYF
TRBJ2-1 NA TRBV27 NA TGTGCCAGCCTTAAAGGGCTAGCTCCGGGGAATGAGCAGTTCTTC CASLKGLAPGNEQFF
TRBJ2-7 few TRBV24-1 NA TGTGCCACCAGATTGCGAGAGTACGAGCAGTACTTC CATRLREYEQYF
TRBJ1-1 NA TRBV9 NA TGTGCCAGCAGCGTAAGGATGGGCGGGCAGAACACTGAAGCTTTCTTT CASSVRMGGQNTEAFF
TRBJ1-2 few TRBV28 NA TGTGCCAGCAGTTTAAGGGGGAGCTATGGCTACACCTTC CASSLRGSYGYTF
TRBJ2-2 many TRBV7-6 TRBD2 TGTGCCAGCAGCCCTAGCGGGGGGGCCGCGAACACCGGGGAGCTGTTTTTT CASSPSGGAANTGELFF
TRBJ2-5 NA TRBV19 NA TGTGCCAGTAGTATATTGGGGGAGACCCAGTACTTC CASSILGETQYF
TRBJ1-5 NA TRBV7-4 NA TGTGCCAGCATCTTATACGGCGCGGGGGATCAGCCCCAGCATTTT CASILYGAGDQPQHF
TRBJ2-7 NA TRBV11-3 TRBD1 TGTGCCAGCAGCCAGTCGACAGGGGGCCCCTACGAGCAGTACTTC CASSQSTGGPYEQYF
TRBJ2-3 many TRBV4-1 NA TGCGCCAGCAGCCAAGTTGGAGGCACAGATACGCAGTATTTT CASSQVGGTDTQYF
TRBJ2-1 NA TRBV4-2 NA TGTGCCAGCAGCCCCCAGGTGGAGGTAATCAATGAGCAGTTCTTC CASSPQVEVINEQFF
TRBJ2-1 NA TRBV20-1 TRBD1 TGCAGTGCTAGTCACAGGGGGACCTACAATGAGCAGTTCTTC CSASHRGTYNEQFF
TRBJ2-5 NA TRBV6-1 NA TGTGCCAGTTACGCGAGACTTACTCCTGAAGAGACCCAGTACTTC CASYARLTPEETQYF
TRBJ2-1 NA TRBV6-5 NA TGTGCCAGCAGTATCGGACAGCCCGCCTACAATGAGCAGTTCTTC CASSIGQPAYNEQFF
TRBJ1-5 many TRBV6-1 NA TGTGCCAGCAGCCAAGCCATTTATCAGCCCCAGCATTTT CASSQAIYQPQHF
TRBJ1-6 NA TRBV7-8 NA TGTGCCGGCCTAGGGGGGGGGGAGAGGGATTCACCCCTCCACTTT CAGLGGGERDSPLHF
TRBJ1-5 few TRBV19 NA TGTGCCAGTAGTACGTCAGCAATCAATCAGCCCCAGCATTTT CASSTSAINQPQHF
TRBJ1-5 many TRBV19 NA TGTGCCAGTAGTCCCCGACAGCCGAACGGCAATCAGCCCCAGCATTTT CASSPRQPNGNQPQHF
TRBJ1-1 NA TRBV12-3/TRBV12-4 NA TGTGCCAGGAGCTTCGGGACGGATGAAGCTTTCTTT CARSFGTDEAFF
TRBJ2-1 NA TRBV27 NA TGTGCCAGCAATGAGGGGTCTCCCTACAATGAGCAGTTCTTC CASNEGSPYNEQFF
TRBJ2-3 NA TRBV6-6 TRBD2 TGTGCCAGTACCGAGCGGGGGGGCGGGTATTCTCTCGCAGATACGCAGTATTTT CASTERGGGYSLADTQYF
TRBJ2-7 NA TRBV6-5 TRBD1 TGTGCCAGCAGTTACTCGGGACAGTCCTACGAGCAGTACTTC CASSYSGQSYEQYF
TRBJ1-1 many TRBV6-2/TRBV6-3 NA TGTGCCAGCAGCCCCAAGCCCGGGGAAAAGACTGAAGCTTTCTTT CASSPKPGEKTEAFF
TRBJ2-3 NA TRBV10-3 NA TGTGCCATCAGGTCCCAGTTACCCACTCACGAGGGCACAGATACGCAGTATTTT CAIRSQLPTHEGTDTQYF
TRBJ1-2 many TRBV3-1 NA TGTGCCAGCAGCCAAGTATGGAAGGGGTCTAACTATGGCTACACCTTC CASSQVWKGSNYGYTF